This is a list of T cell receptor beta chains from one sample in a study of shared T cell receptors in the human thymus. The protocol was immunoSEQ multiplex PCR, while the TCRdb copy is restricted to in-frame clones and leaves out a portion. Here the sample spans around 340,000 clones, more than 85% being singletons. Sequencing input: thymocytes. These receptors were collected from a human donor. Both conserved end residues are part of each CDR3. Rows give clone size only sometimes, using once, few, many, or a class for an expanded clone.

CDR3 protein: CASSSRLAGREQFF
V gene: TRBV27
clone size: NA

CDR3 protein: CAWRRGGDTEAFF
V gene: TRBV30
clone size: NA

CDR3 protein: CASSDLAAPGTQYF
V gene: TRBV2
clone size: NA

CDR3 protein: CASSNLYEQYF
V gene: TRBV27
clone size: NA

CDR3 protein: CATSLRDLQGRNTEAFF
V gene: TRBV15
clone size: NA

CDR3 protein: CASSSSGGHYGYTF
V gene: TRBV27
clone size: NA

CDR3 protein: CASSLGLAGVTDTQYF
V gene: TRBV7-9
clone size: NA

CDR3 protein: CASRGGQGRVEAFF
V gene: TRBV6-5
clone size: NA

CDR3 protein: CASSLLRYEKLFF
V gene: TRBV28
clone size: NA

CDR3 protein: CSVSKVFSSYNEQFF
V gene: TRBV29-1
clone size: NA

CDR3 protein: CASRGQGVPSLGTQYF
V gene: TRBV5-1
clone size: NA

CDR3 protein: CASSAPGQGTSSNTEAFF
V gene: TRBV7-2
clone size: NA

CDR3 protein: CASSLAGRAAFPYEQYF
V gene: TRBV13
clone size: once

CDR3 protein: CASSLRASGSNPLGVYEQYF
V gene: TRBV27
clone size: NA

CDR3 protein: CASSPKAGASNTGELFF
V gene: TRBV5-4
clone size: NA

CDR3 protein: CASSLVGTGNEQYF
V gene: TRBV11-2
clone size: NA

CDR3 protein: CASKSGTSANYEQYF
V gene: TRBV19
clone size: NA

CDR3 protein: CASSPFSGAPIYGYTF
V gene: TRBV5-5
clone size: NA

CDR3 protein: CASSDGRSRDTQYF
V gene: TRBV6-4
clone size: NA

CDR3 protein: CASSKGSPWTTISLNQPQHF
V gene: TRBV21-1
clone size: NA

CDR3 protein: CASSQGGPHVEGYTF
V gene: TRBV4-2
clone size: NA

CDR3 protein: CASSLGSMSGTGVNQPQHF
V gene: TRBV7-2
clone size: NA

CDR3 protein: CASSLKGRSTEAFF
V gene: TRBV6-1
clone size: NA

CDR3 protein: CASSLVTIGTAYGYTF
V gene: TRBV7-9
clone size: NA

CDR3 protein: CASSGKGRIRTQYF
V gene: TRBV27
clone size: NA

CDR3 protein: CASTPPAPNEQFF
V gene: TRBV12-1
clone size: once

CDR3 protein: CASSLVQQRGNEQFF
V gene: TRBV5-8
clone size: NA

CDR3 protein: CASSQEGTYTF
V gene: TRBV4-1
clone size: NA

CDR3 protein: CASSPRTGIRMNTEAFF
V gene: TRBV27
clone size: NA

CDR3 protein: CASRSQDRVSYEQYF
V gene: TRBV28
clone size: NA

CDR3 protein: CASSNGTGTYEQYF
V gene: TRBV27
clone size: NA

CDR3 protein: CASSGRGQVFSGANVLTF
V gene: TRBV19
clone size: NA

CDR3 protein: CASSRQGGLETEAFF
V gene: TRBV14
clone size: NA

CDR3 protein: CASLPRRASGANVLTF
V gene: TRBV28
clone size: NA

CDR3 protein: CASSMPGGSTYNEQFF
V gene: TRBV19
clone size: NA

CDR3 protein: CASSPAELEQYF
V gene: TRBV7-2
clone size: NA

CDR3 protein: CASSEQGLAGGRQGYEQYF
V gene: TRBV7-9
clone size: NA

CDR3 protein: CASKGGPTGELFF
V gene: TRBV2
clone size: NA

CDR3 protein: CASSARGRNYGYTF
V gene: TRBV19
clone size: NA

CDR3 protein: CASSQGEGMSTEAFF
V gene: TRBV4-2
clone size: NA

CDR3 protein: CASSLEWTAENTEAFF
V gene: TRBV5-1
clone size: NA

CDR3 protein: CASSPPPPGPKGELFF
V gene: TRBV9
clone size: NA

CDR3 protein: CASSITGGSRTF
V gene: TRBV6-6
clone size: NA

CDR3 protein: CASSLRDSGGNEQYF
V gene: TRBV11-3
clone size: NA

CDR3 protein: CASSQAGAGTANYGYTF
V gene: TRBV14
clone size: NA

CDR3 protein: CSVRFRVETQYF
V gene: TRBV29-1
clone size: NA

CDR3 protein: CATSRAGTGGATDIQYF
V gene: TRBV15
clone size: NA

CDR3 protein: CASSLVASGGRDTQYF
V gene: TRBV7-2
clone size: NA

CDR3 protein: CASGPLSGRGGTDTQYF
V gene: TRBV5-4
clone size: NA

CDR3 protein: CASSVVGSTGRAIGYTF
V gene: TRBV9
clone size: NA

CDR3 protein: CASSQGRFETILQQSSYNEQFF
V gene: TRBV4-3
clone size: NA

CDR3 protein: CASSRAVSYEQYF
V gene: TRBV19
clone size: NA